This T cell receptor (beta chain) derives from a study of T-cell memory formation after mild COVID-19. This clonotype has more than one count but fewer than ten. Via MiXCR, TCRdb re-called the 5' RACE reads, giving one row per CDR3 protein. Among 300,000 to 400,000 distinct CDR3 sequences listed, 28% were seen once. CDR1 LGHDT and CDR2 YNNKEL come from the germline V gene (reference sequence). J lost 6 bases, V lost 8 bases, and 10 bases had no gene match. The length of the CDR3 is 14 residues. This clonotype was obtained from an adult woman who had mild COVID-19 (a few samples of this study predate the infection). Cell type and time point are not known. The gene calls are TRBV3-1 and TRBJ2-7; 10 bases align to TRBD2. The specimen was PBMCs or a T cell subset sorted from them (not recorded which). CDR3 coding DNA: TGTGCCAGCCGCCGCGGGGCTAGCGGGAGCGAGCAGTACTTC. Protein product: CASRRGASGSEQYF.